Shown below are 20 T cell receptor beta chains from a single sample sequenced in a study of neoadjuvant anti-PD-1 for oral cavity cancer. Clones were read by immunoSEQ multiplex PCR, and TCRdb kept only the in-frame ones, dropping some. Among over 80,000 clones listed, about 84% were seen once. The source material was PBMCs, sampled before nivolumab (anti-PD-1) treatment. These receptors were collected from a person aged 40-85 years with oral cavity squamous cell carcinoma.

This clone was seen many times. The chain combines TRBV4-1 with TRBJ1-5; D call uncertain. This CDR3 contains 14 residues. V lost 0 bases and J 1 base, leaving 4 bases between the germline ends. The germline gives CDR1 MGHRA, CDR2 YSYEKL. CDR3 nucleotides: TGCGCCAGCAGCCAAGAGGGCAGCAATCAGCCCCAGCATTTT. This gives the protein CASSQEGSNQPQHF.

This clone was picked up one time. This chain connects TRBV7-9 to TRBJ1-1; 12 nucleotides match TRBD1. CDR1 is SEHNR and CDR2 is FQNEAQ in the germline V gene (reference sequence). With 4 bases clipped from V and 5 bases from J, the junction kept 11 bases outside the gene matches. This CDR3 comprises 17 residues. CDR3 in amino acids: CASSSGTGGAFKTEAFF. CDR3 in DNA: TGTGCCAGCAGCTCCGGGACAGGGGGCGCATTTAAAACTGAAGCTTTCTTT.

This chain uses TRBV11-3 with TRBJ1-3; no definite D call. V lost 1 base and J 7 bases, leaving 11 bases between the germline ends. This CDR3 has 14 amino acids. Germline lookup yields CDR1 SGHNT and CDR2 YENEEA. DNA of the CDR3: TGTGCCAGCAGCTTAGGCCTCGAGGGCAACACCATATATTTT. It is translated as CASSLGLEGNTIYF.

The rearrangement joins TRBV7-3 to TRBJ2-1; 7 positions match TRBD2. V shed 3 bases and J 7 bases; nucleotides not matched to a gene: 3. This CDR3 spans 13 amino acids. Germline assignment: CDR1 SGHTA and CDR2 FQGTGA. CDR3 coding DNA: TGTGCCAGCAGCTTGGCCGGGGGGAATGAGCAGTTCTTC. Translating gives CASSLAGGNEQFF.

The V call is TRBV30, the J call TRBJ1-3; D is perhaps TRBD1 (5 bases). This CDR3 is 14 amino acids long. CDR1 GTSNPN and CDR2 SVGIG come from the germline V gene (reference sequence). V lost 4 bases and J lost 4, with 14 bases in between. The CDR3 protein is CAWIKKGSGNTIYF. In DNA, the CDR3 is TGTGCCTGGATCAAAAAGGGGTCAGGAAACACCATATATTTT. Filled out from reference TRBV30 and TRBJ1-3, the complete variable domain reads SQTIHQWPATLVQPVGSPLSLECTVEGTSNPNLYWYRQAAGRGLQLLFYSVGIGQISSEVPQNLSASRPQDRQFILSSKKLLLSDSGFYLCAWIKKGSGNTIYFGEGSWLTVV.

This sequence joins TRBV2 and TRBJ2-3; 7 bases are a match to TRBD2. J gave up 6 bases and V 4 bases, and 1 base lay outside the gene matches. Germline loops: CDR1 SNHLY, CDR2 FYNNEI. The CDR3 consists of 12 residues. The chain's CDR3 is CASSGLADTQYF. The CDR3 DNA is TGTGCCAGCAGTGGACTAGCTGATACGCAGTATTTT. Complete variable domain (other parts from reference TRBV2 and TRBJ2-3): EPEVTQTPSHQVTQMGQEVILRCVPISNHLYFYWYRQILGQKVEFLVSFYNNEISEKSEIFDDQFSVERPDGSNFTLKIRSTKLEDSAMYFCASSGLADTQYFGPGTRLTVL.

The V call is TRBV10-3, the J call TRBJ1-4, with D possibly matching TRBD1 (5 bases). V lost 4 bases and J 5 bases, leaving 14 bases between the germline ends. This CDR3 is built from 15 residues. CDR1 is ENHRY and CDR2 is SYGVKD in the germline V gene. CDR3 sequence (DNA): TGTGCCATCAGTGGCGGCTTGGGGCCCAATGAAAAACTGTTTTTT. It yields the protein CAISGGLGPNEKLFF.

V gene TRBV11-2 combines with J gene TRBJ2-1, with D unresolved. Germline V gene lookup returns CDR1 SGHAT and CDR2 FQNNGV. This CDR3 spans 15 amino acids. The ends were cut back, 2 bases at V and 3 bases at J, with 11 bases in the middle. The DNA of the CDR3 is TGTGCCAGCAGCTTATCCCGTGTTCTCTACAATGAGCAGTTCTTC. Translating it yields CASSLSRVLYNEQFF.

The chain uses TRBV7-8 and TRBJ2-7; 10 nucleotides match TRBD1. Trimming took 4 bases from V and 3 from J; bases not matched to a gene: 3. The CDR3 is 14 amino acids. Germline V gene data show CDR1 as SGHVS and CDR2 as FQNEAQ. CDR3 amino acids: CASSSDRGSYEQYF. The CDR3 DNA reads TGTGCCAGCAGCTCGGACAGGGGGAGCTACGAGCAGTACTTC.

V is TRBV28 and J is TRBJ2-2; 8 bases are shared with TRBD2. Trimming removed 6 bases from V and 4 bases from J; junction bases left unmatched: 7. The V gene's germline CDR1 is MDHEN and CDR2 SYDVKM. The CDR3 spans 15 residues. The CDR3, as DNA: TGTGCCAGCAGCCGGACTAGCTTTTCCACCGGGGAGCTGTTTTTT. Its protein is CASSRTSFSTGELFF.

The chain is built from TRBV7-8 and TRBJ1-4; no definite D call. The germline V gene has CDR1 SGHVS and CDR2 FQNEAQ. The V end lost 1 base, the J end lost 2 bases, and 5 bases lay between the germline ends. The length of the CDR3 is 14 residues. Here the CDR3 reads CASSLEWTNEKLFF. The DNA of the CDR3 is TGTGCCAGCAGCTTAGAGTGGACTAATGAAAAACTGTTTTTT.

The rearrangement joins TRBV30 to TRBJ2-7; perhaps TRBD1 as D (6 bases). Germline CDR1 is GTSNPN and CDR2 is SVGIG (reference sequence). Trimming took off 6 bases at V and 2 bases at J, with 11 bases between the two ends. The CDR3 runs to 12 residues. The CDR3 coding sequence is TGTGCCTGTTACAGGGTACCCTACGAGCAGTACTTC. This sequence encodes CACYRVPYEQYF.

The chain recombines TRBV6-1 with TRBJ2-3, with D maybe TRBD1 (5 bases). CDR1 is MNHNS, CDR2 SASEGT, per germline. This CDR3 has 20 residues. The V gene lost 0 bases and the J gene lost 0 bases, with 22 bases spanning the gap. In DNA form, the CDR3 reads TGTGCCAGCAGTGAAGCGGGGCCCTTCCGCGACACTGTTAGCACAGATACGCAGTATTTT. Translation: CASSEAGPFRDTVSTDTQYF.

This clone turned up a few times. The CDR3 loop is CASSLGRLNEQFF. The CDR3 nucleotides are TGTGCCAGCAGCTTAGGGCGGCTCAATGAGCAGTTCTTC. V and J are TRBV7-2 and TRBJ2-1; no clear D gene. Trimming stripped 1 base from V and 6 bases from J, with 7 bases between. The germline gives CDR1 SGHTA, CDR2 FQGNSA. The CDR3 spans 13 residues.

The chain carries TRBV6-6 and TRBJ2-7; 8 bases agree with TRBD1. V shed 2 bases and J 11 bases; nucleotides not matched to a gene: 17. CDR1 and CDR2 from the germline V gene are MNHNY and SVGAGI (reference sequence). The CDR3 is made up of 16 amino acids. The CDR3: CASSYARQGADSTKYF. Here the CDR3 DNA reads TGTGCCAGCAGTTACGCCCGGCAGGGGGCCGACTCGACCAAGTACTTC.

The rearrangement uses TRBV6-4 and TRBJ2-7, with D unresolved. The germline V gene encodes CDR1 MRHNA and CDR2 SNTAGT. There are 13 residues in the CDR3. V was shortened by 5 bases and J by 0 bases, with 8 bases between the two germline ends. The CDR3 loop reads CASSQSPSYEQYF. The DNA of the CDR3 is TGTGCCAGCAGTCAGTCACCCTCCTACGAGCAGTACTTC.

The V call is TRBV11-3, the J call TRBJ2-5, with 8 positions matching TRBD2. Germline loops: CDR1 SGHNT, CDR2 YENEEA. This CDR3 spans 16 amino acids. J lost 1 base, V lost 5 bases, and 9 bases had no gene match. The CDR3 DNA follows: TGTGCCAGCAGCACCGGACTAGCTGGAGTCCAAGAGACCCAGTACTTC. This encodes CASSTGLAGVQETQYF.

The V gene is TRBV7-6, the J gene TRBJ2-7, with D perhaps assigned TRBD1 or TRBD2 (7 bases each). V was pared by 4 bases and J by 0 bases, with 13 bases between. The V gene's germline CDR1 is SGHVS and CDR2 FNYEAQ. The CDR3 length is 15 residues. The CDR3, as DNA: TGTGCCAGCAGCTCCGGGGGGACAGTCTCCTACGAGCAGTACTTC. It translates to CASSSGGTVSYEQYF.

The chain recombines TRBV29-1 with TRBJ2-1; D remains ambiguous. In germline, CDR1 is SQVTM, CDR2 ANQGSEA. This CDR3 has 13 amino acids. Trimming took 5 bases from V and 2 from J, leaving 10 bases between them. Here the CDR3 reads CSVTTVPYNEQFF. CDR3 DNA sequence: TGCAGCGTTACTACAGTTCCCTACAATGAGCAGTTCTTC.

The gene calls are TRBV28 and TRBJ1-2, with D tentatively TRBD1 (5 bases). The CDR3 extends over 12 amino acids. Germline V gene sequence: CDR1 MDHEN, CDR2 SYDVKM. Trimming took 6 bases from V and 3 from J, leaving 8 bases between them. The CDR3 spells CASSQGDYGYTF. The CDR3 nucleotides read TGTGCCAGCAGCCAGGGTGACTATGGCTACACCTTC.